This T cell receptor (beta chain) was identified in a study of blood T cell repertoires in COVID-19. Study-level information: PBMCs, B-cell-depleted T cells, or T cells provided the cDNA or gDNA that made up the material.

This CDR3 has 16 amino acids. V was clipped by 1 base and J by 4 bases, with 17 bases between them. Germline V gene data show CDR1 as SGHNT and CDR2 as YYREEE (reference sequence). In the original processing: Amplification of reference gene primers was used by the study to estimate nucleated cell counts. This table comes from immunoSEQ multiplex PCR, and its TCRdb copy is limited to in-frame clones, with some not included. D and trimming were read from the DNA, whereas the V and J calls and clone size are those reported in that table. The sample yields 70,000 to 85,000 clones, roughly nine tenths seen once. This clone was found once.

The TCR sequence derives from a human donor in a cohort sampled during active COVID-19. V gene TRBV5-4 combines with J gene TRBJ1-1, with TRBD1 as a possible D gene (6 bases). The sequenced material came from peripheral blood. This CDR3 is CASSLSGTGGVTEAFF. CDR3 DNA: TGTGCCAGCAGCTTGTCTGGTACGGGGGGCGTCACTGAAGCTTTCTTT.